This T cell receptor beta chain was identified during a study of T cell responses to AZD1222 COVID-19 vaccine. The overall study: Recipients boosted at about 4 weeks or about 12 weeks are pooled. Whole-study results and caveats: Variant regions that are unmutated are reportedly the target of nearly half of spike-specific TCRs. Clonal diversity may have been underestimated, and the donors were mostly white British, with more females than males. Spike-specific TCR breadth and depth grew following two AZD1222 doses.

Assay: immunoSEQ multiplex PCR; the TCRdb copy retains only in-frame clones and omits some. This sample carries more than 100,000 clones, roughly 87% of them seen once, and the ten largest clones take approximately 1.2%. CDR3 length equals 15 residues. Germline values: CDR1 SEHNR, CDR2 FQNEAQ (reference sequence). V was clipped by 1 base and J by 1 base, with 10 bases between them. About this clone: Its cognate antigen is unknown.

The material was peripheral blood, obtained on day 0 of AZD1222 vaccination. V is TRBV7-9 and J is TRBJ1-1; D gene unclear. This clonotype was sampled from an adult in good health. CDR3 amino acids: CASSLGRERNTEAFF. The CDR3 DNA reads TGTGCCAGCAGCTTAGGTAGGGAGAGGAACACTGAAGCTTTCTTT.